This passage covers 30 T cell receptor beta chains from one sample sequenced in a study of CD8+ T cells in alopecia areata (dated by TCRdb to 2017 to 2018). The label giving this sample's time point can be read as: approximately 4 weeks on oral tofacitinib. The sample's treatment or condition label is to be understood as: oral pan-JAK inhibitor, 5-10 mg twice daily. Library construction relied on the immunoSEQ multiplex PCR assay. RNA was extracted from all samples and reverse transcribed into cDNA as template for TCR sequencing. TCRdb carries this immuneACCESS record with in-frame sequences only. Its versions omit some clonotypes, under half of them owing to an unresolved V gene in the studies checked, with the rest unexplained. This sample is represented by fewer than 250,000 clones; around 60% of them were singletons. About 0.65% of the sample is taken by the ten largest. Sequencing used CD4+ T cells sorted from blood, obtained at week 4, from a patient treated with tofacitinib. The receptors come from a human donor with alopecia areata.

For the CDR3, the DNA is TGTGCCTGGAGCGGGACACGCCAAGAGACCCAGTACTTC. Translation gives CAWSGTRQETQYF. The chain links TRBV30 to TRBJ2-5; D is perhaps TRBD1 (6 bases). Deletions cut 3 bases from V and 1 base from J, with 9 bases between. CDR1 and CDR2 (germline): GTSNPN, SVGIG (reference sequence). The CDR3 covers 13 residues.

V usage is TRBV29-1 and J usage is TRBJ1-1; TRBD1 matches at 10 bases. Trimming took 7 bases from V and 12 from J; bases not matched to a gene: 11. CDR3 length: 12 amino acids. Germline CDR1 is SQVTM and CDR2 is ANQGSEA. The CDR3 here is CSADPGQGRTFF. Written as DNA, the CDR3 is TGCAGCGCTGATCCGGGACAGGGGAGAACTTTCTTT.

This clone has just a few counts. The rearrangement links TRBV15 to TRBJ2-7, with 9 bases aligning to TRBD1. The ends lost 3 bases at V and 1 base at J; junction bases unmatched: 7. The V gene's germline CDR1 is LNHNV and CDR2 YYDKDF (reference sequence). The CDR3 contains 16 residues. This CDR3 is CATSSSWGTGSYEQYF. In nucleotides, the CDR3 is TGTGCCACCAGCAGCTCCTGGGGGACAGGGTCCTACGAGCAGTACTTC.

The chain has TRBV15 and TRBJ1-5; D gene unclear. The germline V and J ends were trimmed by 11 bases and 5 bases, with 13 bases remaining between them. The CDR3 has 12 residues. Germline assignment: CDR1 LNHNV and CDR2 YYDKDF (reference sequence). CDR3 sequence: CAGAGWDQPQHF. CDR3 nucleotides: TGTGCCGGAGCCGGCTGGGATCAGCCCCAGCATTTT.

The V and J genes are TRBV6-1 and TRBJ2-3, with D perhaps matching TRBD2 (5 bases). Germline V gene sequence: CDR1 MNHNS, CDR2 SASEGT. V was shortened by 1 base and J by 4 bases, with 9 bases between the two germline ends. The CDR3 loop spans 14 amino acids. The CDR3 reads CASSEGLAADTQYF. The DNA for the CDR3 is TGTGCCAGCAGTGAAGGGCTAGCAGCAGATACGCAGTATTTT.

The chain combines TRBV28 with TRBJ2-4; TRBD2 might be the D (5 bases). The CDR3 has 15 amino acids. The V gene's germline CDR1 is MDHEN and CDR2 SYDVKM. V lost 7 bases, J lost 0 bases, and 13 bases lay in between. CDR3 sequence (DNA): TGTGCCAGCATCGGGTCAGCGGTAGCCAAAAACATTCAGTACTTC. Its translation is CASIGSAVAKNIQYF.

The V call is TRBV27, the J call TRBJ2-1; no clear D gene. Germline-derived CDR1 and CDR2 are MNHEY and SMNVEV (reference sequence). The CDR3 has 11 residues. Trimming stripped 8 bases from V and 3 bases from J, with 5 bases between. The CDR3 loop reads CASPVYNEQFF. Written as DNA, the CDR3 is TGTGCCAGCCCCGTCTACAATGAGCAGTTCTTC.

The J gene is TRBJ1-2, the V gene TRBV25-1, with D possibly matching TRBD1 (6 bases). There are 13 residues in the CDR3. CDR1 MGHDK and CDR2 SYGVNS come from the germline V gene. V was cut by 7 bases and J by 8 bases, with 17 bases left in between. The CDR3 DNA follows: TGTGCCAGCACCCCTACAGGGCTGTGGGGCTACACCTTC. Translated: CASTPTGLWGYTF.

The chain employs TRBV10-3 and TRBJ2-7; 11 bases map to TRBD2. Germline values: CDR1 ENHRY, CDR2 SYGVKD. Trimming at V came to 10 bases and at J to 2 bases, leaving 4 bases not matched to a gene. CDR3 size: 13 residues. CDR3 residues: CATGLAGTYEQYF. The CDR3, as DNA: TGTGCCACAGGACTAGCGGGTACCTACGAGCAGTACTTC.

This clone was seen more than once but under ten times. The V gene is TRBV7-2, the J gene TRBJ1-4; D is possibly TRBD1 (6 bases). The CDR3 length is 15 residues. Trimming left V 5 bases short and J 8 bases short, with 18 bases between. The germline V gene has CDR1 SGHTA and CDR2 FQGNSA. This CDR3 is CASSPAQGSGEKLFF. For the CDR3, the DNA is TGTGCCAGCAGCCCAGCTCAGGGGTCAGGGGAAAAACTGTTTTTT.

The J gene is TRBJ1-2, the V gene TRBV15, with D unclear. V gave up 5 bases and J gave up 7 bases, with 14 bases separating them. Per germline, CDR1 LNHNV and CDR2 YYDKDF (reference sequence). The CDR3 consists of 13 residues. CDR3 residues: CATSQRQAGGYTF. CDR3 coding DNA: TGTGCCACCAGCCAACGGCAGGCGGGTGGCTACACCTTC.

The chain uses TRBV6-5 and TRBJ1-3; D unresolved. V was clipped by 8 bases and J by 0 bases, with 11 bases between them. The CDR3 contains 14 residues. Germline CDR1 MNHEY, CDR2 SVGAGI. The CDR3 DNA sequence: TGTGCCAGCTTGGTCTCCTTCTCTGGAAACACCATATATTTT. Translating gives CASLVSFSGNTIYF.

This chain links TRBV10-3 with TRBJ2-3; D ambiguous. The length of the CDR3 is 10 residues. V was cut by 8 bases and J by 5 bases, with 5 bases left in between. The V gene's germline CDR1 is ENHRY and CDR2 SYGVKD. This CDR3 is CAIGEDTQYF. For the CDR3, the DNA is TGTGCCATCGGAGAAGATACGCAGTATTTT.

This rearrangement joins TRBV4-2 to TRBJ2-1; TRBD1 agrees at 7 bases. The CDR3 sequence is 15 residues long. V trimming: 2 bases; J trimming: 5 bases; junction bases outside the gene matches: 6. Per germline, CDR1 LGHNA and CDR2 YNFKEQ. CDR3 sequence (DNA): TGTGCCAGCAGCCAACCGGGACAGACAGACAATGAGCAGTTCTTC. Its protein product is CASSQPGQTDNEQFF.

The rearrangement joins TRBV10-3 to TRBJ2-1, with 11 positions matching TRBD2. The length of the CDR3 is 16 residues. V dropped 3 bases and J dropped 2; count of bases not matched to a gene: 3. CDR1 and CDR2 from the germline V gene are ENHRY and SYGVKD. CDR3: CAISELAGDPYNEQFF. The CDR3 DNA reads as TGTGCCATCAGTGAACTAGCGGGAGATCCCTACAATGAGCAGTTCTTC.

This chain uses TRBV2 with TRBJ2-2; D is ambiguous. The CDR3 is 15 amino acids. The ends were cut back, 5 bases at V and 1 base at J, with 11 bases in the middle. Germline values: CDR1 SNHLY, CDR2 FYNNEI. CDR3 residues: CASSYTGQNTGELFF. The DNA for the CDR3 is TGTGCCAGCAGTTACACGGGCCAGAACACCGGGGAGCTGTTTTTT.

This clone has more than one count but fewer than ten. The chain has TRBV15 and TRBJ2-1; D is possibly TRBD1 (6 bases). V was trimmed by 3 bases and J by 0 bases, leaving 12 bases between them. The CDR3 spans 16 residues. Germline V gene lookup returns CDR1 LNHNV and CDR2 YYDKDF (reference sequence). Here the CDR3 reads CATSSLADSSYNEQFF. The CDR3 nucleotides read TGTGCCACCAGCAGCTTGGCGGACAGCTCCTACAATGAGCAGTTCTTC.

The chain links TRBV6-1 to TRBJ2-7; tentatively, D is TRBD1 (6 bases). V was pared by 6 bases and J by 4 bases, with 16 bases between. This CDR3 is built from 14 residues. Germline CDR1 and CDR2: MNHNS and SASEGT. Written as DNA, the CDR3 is TGTGCCAGCAGGATACAGGGCAACCAGTACGAGCAGTACTTC. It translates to CASRIQGNQYEQYF.

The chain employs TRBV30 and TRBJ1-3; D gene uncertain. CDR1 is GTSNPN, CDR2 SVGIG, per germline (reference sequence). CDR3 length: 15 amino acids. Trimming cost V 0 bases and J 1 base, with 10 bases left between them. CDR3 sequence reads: CAWSVVRESGNTIYF. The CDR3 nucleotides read TGTGCCTGGAGTGTCGTAAGAGAGTCTGGAAACACCATATATTTT.

The chain's CDR3 is CSVGTGSSYEQYF. In DNA, the CDR3 is TGCAGCGTCGGGACAGGGAGCTCCTACGAGCAGTACTTC. The V call is TRBV29-1, the J call TRBJ2-7; 9 nucleotides line up with TRBD1. The CDR3 is made up of 13 amino acids. CDR1 SQVTM and CDR2 ANQGSEA come from the germline V gene. The ends lost 6 bases at V and 0 bases at J; junction bases unmatched: 3.

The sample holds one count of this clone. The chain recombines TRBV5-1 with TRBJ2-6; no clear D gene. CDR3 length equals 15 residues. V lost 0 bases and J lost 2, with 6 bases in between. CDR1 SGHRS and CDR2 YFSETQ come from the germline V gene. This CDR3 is CASSLEAAGANVLTF. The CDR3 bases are TGCGCCAGCAGCTTGGAGGCAGCTGGGGCCAACGTCCTGACTTTC. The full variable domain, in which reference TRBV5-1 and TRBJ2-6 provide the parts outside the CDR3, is KAGVTQTPRYLIKTRGQQVTLSCSPISGHRSVSWYQQTPGQGLQFLFEYFSETQRNKGNFPGRFSGRQFSNSRSEMNVSTLELGDSALYLCASSLEAAGANVLTFGAGSRLTVL.

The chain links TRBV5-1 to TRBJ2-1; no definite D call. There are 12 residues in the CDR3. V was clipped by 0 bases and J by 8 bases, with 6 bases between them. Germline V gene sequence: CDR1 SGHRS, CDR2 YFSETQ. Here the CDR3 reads CASSLALYEQFF. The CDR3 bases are TGCGCCAGCAGCTTGGCCTTATATGAGCAGTTCTTC.

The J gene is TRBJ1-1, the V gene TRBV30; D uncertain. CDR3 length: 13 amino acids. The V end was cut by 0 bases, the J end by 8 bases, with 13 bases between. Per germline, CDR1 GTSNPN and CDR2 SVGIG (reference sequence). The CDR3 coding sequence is TGTGCCTGGAGTGTACGGAGTAAACCCGAAGCTTTCTTT. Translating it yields CAWSVRSKPEAFF.

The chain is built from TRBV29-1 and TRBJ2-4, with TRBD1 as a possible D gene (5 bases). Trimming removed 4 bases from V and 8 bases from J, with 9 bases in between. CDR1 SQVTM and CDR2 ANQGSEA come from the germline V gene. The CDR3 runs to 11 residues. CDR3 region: CSVGPRDIQYF. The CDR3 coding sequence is TGCAGCGTTGGACCCAGGGACATTCAGTACTTC.

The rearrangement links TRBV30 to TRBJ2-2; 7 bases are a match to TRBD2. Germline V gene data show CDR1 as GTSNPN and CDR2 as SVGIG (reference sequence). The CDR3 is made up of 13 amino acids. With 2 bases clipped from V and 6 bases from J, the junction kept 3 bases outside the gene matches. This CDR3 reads CAWSLTSSGELFF. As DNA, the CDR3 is TGTGCCTGGAGTCTGACTAGCTCCGGGGAGCTGTTTTTT. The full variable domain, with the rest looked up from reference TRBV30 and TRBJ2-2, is SQTIHQWPATLVQPVGSPLSLECTVEGTSNPNLYWYRQAAGRGLQLLFYSVGIGQISSEVPQNLSASRPQDRQFILSSKKLLLSDSGFYLCAWSLTSSGELFFGEGSRLTVL.

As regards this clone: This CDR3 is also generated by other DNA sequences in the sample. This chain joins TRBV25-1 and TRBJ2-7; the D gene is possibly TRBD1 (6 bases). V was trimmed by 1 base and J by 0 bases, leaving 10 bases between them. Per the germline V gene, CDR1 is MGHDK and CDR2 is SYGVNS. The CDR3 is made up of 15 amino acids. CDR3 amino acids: CASSESGAVSYEQYF. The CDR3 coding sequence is TGTGCCAGCAGTGAATCAGGGGCAGTCTCCTACGAGCAGTACTTC.

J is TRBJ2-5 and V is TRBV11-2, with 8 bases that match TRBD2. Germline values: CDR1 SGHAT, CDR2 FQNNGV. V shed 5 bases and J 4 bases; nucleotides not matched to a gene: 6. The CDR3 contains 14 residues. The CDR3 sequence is CASSPHAGGETQYF. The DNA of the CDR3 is TGTGCCAGCAGCCCTCATGCGGGAGGAGAGACCCAGTACTTC.

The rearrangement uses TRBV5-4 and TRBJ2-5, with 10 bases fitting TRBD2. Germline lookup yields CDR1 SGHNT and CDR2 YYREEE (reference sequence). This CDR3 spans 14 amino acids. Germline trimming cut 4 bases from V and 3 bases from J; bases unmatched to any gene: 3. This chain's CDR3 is CASSVGLAEETQYF. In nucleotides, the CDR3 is TGTGCCAGCAGCGTAGGACTAGCGGAAGAGACCCAGTACTTC.

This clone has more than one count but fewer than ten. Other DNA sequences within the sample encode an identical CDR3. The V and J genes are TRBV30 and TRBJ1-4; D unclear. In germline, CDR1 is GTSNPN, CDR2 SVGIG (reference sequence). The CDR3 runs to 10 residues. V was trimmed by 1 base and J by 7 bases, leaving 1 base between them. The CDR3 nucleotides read TGTGCCTGGAGTGGTGAAAAACTGTTTTTT. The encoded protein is CAWSGEKLFF.

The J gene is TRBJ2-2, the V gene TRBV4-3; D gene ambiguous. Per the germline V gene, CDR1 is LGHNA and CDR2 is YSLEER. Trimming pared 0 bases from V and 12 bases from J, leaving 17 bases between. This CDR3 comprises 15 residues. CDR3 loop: CASSQDDARYEKLFF. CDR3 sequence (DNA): TGCGCCAGCAGCCAAGACGACGCCCGATACGAGAAGCTGTTTTTT.